A single sample is the source of the 31 T cell receptor beta chains below, sequenced in a study of T-cell memory formation after mild COVID-19 (dated by TCRdb to the early 2020s). Receptor amplification or capture employed 5' RACE. The data were produced on an Illumina NovaSeq 6000. The public reads were reanalyzed by TCRdb: fastp trimming at Q25, MiXCR alignment, in-frame beta chains only. Every entry covers one CDR3 protein and lists the most common genes and DNA from its rows. The sample yields some 160,000 distinct CDR3 sequences; around 30% were counted once. The ten largest make up 12% of the sample. Source material: PBMCs or a T cell subset sorted from them (not recorded which). The receptors derive from an adult woman who had mild COVID-19 (a few samples of this study predate the infection). The sample titles of this study are shuffled in the database, so cell type and time point are left out; the donor was told from shared clones.

The rearrangement uses TRBV7-2 and TRBJ2-7, with 7 bases aligning to TRBD2. J lost 2 bases, V lost 5 bases, and 15 bases had no gene match. The CDR3 runs to 17 residues. Germline V gene lookup returns CDR1 SGHTA and CDR2 FQGNSA. Written as DNA, the CDR3 is TGTGCCAGCAGCCCCCGAGTATATCTAGCGGACCCCTACGAGCAGTACTTC. Its protein product is CASSPRVYLADPYEQYF.

This clonotype was recorded a few times. This sequence joins TRBV7-9 and TRBJ2-7, with D possibly being TRBD2 (7 bases). The CDR3 is 15 residues long. Trimming shortened V by 1 base and J by 0 bases, and 10 bases separated the two germline ends. CDR1 is SEHNR and CDR2 is FQNEAQ in the germline V gene (reference sequence). The DNA of the CDR3 is TGTGCCAGCAGCTTAGAGGGGGGGCGCTCCTACGAGCAGTACTTC. Its translation: CASSLEGGRSYEQYF.

This clonotype turned up a few times. V gene TRBV7-2 combines with J gene TRBJ2-3; no clear D gene. The CDR3 is made up of 16 amino acids. Germline lookup yields CDR1 SGHTA and CDR2 FQGNSA. V was trimmed by 4 bases and J by 0 bases, leaving 14 bases between them. The CDR3: CASSSAGFTSTDTQYF. As DNA, the CDR3 is TGTGCCAGCAGCTCGGCAGGATTTACTAGCACAGATACGCAGTATTTT.

The chain uses TRBV7-9 and TRBJ1-6; D is ambiguous. Trimming took off 3 bases at V and 7 bases at J, with 7 bases between the two ends. CDR3 length: 13 amino acids. Germline lookup yields CDR1 SEHNR and CDR2 FQNEAQ (reference sequence). The CDR3 protein is CASSLMLNSPLHF. CDR3 nucleotides: TGTGCCAGCAGCTTGATGCTCAATTCACCCCTCCACTTT.

The chain couples TRBV19 to TRBJ2-7; D gene unclear. This CDR3 contains 14 residues. V shed 3 bases and J shed 3 bases, with 12 bases lying between them. Germline loops: CDR1 LNHDA, CDR2 SQIVND (reference sequence). The CDR3 here is CASSIASLDYEQYF. DNA of the CDR3: TGTGCCAGTAGTATCGCCAGCTTAGACTACGAGCAGTACTTC.

Here the CDR3 reads CASSYLAGYEQYF. CDR3 in DNA: TGTGCCAGCAGTTACCTAGCGGGTTACGAGCAGTACTTC. V gene TRBV6-2 or TRBV6-3 combines with J gene TRBJ2-7; TRBD2 matches at 8 bases. Germline V CDR1 and CDR2: MNHEY, SVGEGT. With V trimmed by 2 bases and J by 4 bases, 1 base remained unmatched. The CDR3 has 13 amino acids.

This clonotype was seen just once. J is TRBJ2-3 and V is TRBV5-1; 7 bases align to TRBD2. The germline V gene encodes CDR1 SGHRS and CDR2 YFSETQ. J gave up 0 bases and V 3 bases, and 7 bases lay outside the gene matches. CDR3 length: 16 amino acids. The CDR3 sequence: CASSWTSGASTDTQYF. The CDR3 DNA follows: TGCGCCAGCAGCTGGACTAGTGGTGCTAGCACAGATACGCAGTATTTT.

This clonotype has more than one count but fewer than ten. The chain couples TRBV9 to TRBJ2-5, with TRBD2 matching over 8 bases. CDR1 is SGDLS and CDR2 is YYNGEE in the germline V gene. The CDR3 is 15 residues long. Losses at the gene ends were 0 bases for V and 5 bases for J; bases not matched to a gene: 6. This chain's CDR3 is CASSVEAGARETQYF. CDR3 sequence (DNA): TGTGCCAGCAGCGTAGAAGCGGGAGCTCGGGAGACCCAGTACTTC.

This clonotype was found many times. The J gene is TRBJ2-1, the V gene TRBV5-1; 11 nucleotides match TRBD2. V shed 3 bases and J 9 bases; nucleotides not matched to a gene: 8. The CDR3 has 15 residues. Germline V CDR1 and CDR2: SGHRS, YFSETQ. The DNA of the CDR3 is TGCGCCAGCAGCTCCGGGACTAGCGGCCCCCGTGAGCAGTTCTTC. It specifies CASSSGTSGPREQFF.

The chain joins TRBV11-3 to TRBJ2-6, with 11 bases that match TRBD1. CDR3 size: 17 residues. The V gene end was trimmed by 5 bases and the J gene end by 3 bases; junction bases not matched to a gene: 6. Germline CDR1 and CDR2: SGHNT and YENEEA. CDR3 sequence reads: CASSPRDRGYGANVLTF. The DNA for the CDR3 is TGTGCCAGCAGCCCCCGGGACAGGGGGTATGGGGCCAACGTCCTGACTTTC.

The chain combines TRBV7-6 with TRBJ2-1; 8 nucleotides align to TRBD2. The CDR3 covers 15 residues. Germline V gene data show CDR1 as SGHVS and CDR2 as FNYEAQ. The J segment lost 10 bases and the V segment lost 1 base, leaving 9 bases of the junction unmatched. The CDR3 DNA reads TGTGCCAGCAGCTTAGGACCCGGGAGGGCCCTAGAGCAGTTCTTC. This encodes CASSLGPGRALEQFF.

J is TRBJ2-5 and V is TRBV18; no definite D call. In germline, CDR1 is KGHSH, CDR2 LQKENI. The V and J ends lost 3 bases and 2 bases respectively, with 10 bases between them. The CDR3 sequence is 14 residues long. The CDR3 DNA reads as TGTGCCAGCTCACCCCCAAGGGTTCAAGAGACCCAGTACTTC. It codes for CASSPPRVQETQYF.

The chain joins TRBV3-1 to TRBJ2-2; D is possibly TRBD1 or TRBD2 (5 bases each). Germline-derived CDR1 and CDR2 are LGHDT and YNNKEL (reference sequence). The CDR3 loop spans 16 amino acids. V was trimmed by 5 bases and J by 2 bases, leaving 15 bases between them. The CDR3 DNA sequence: TGTGCCAGCAGCTCACTGGGGCTAGCAAACACCGGGGAGCTGTTTTTT. Translation: CASSSLGLANTGELFF.

This clonotype has more than one count but fewer than ten. V usage is TRBV6-5 and J usage is TRBJ2-7; 9 bases map to TRBD2. Trimming took 5 bases from V and 4 from J; bases not matched to a gene: 3. In germline, CDR1 is MNHEY, CDR2 SVGAGI. The CDR3 is 13 amino acids. The CDR3 spells CASSPTSGYEQYF. The CDR3 DNA sequence: TGTGCCAGCAGTCCGACTAGCGGATACGAGCAGTACTTC.

This clonotype occurred a few times. J is TRBJ2-7 and V is TRBV7-9; TRBD2 matches at 7 bases. The CDR3 extends over 15 amino acids. J lost 5 bases, V lost 8 bases, and 15 bases had no gene match. Germline lookup yields CDR1 SEHNR and CDR2 FQNEAQ (reference sequence). For the CDR3, the DNA is TGTGCCAGCGGCCTATCCCGCAGCGGGGTAGACGAGCAGTACTTC. Translating it yields CASGLSRSGVDEQYF.

The J gene is TRBJ1-2, the V gene TRBV7-9, with a possible D match to TRBD1 (5 bases). The length of the CDR3 is 15 residues. Looked up from germline, CDR1 is SEHNR and CDR2 is FQNEAQ (reference sequence). Trimming shortened V by 0 bases and J by 2 bases, and 10 bases separated the two germline ends. The CDR3 coding sequence is TGTGCCAGCAGCTTAGCATCCGCAGGGAACTATGGCTACACCTTC. Amino acid sequence: CASSLASAGNYGYTF. The full variable domain, completed using reference TRBV7-9 and TRBJ1-2, is DTGVSQNPRHKITKRGQNVTFRCDPISEHNRLYWYRQTLGQGPEFLTYFQNEAQLEKSRLLSDRFSAERPKGSFSTLEIQRTEQGDSAMYLCASSLASAGNYGYTFGSGTRLTVV.

In its sample, this clonotype was seen a few times. The CDR3 DNA reads as TGTGCCAGCAGTTACCGATACCAAGAGACCCAGTACTTC. Its protein product is CASSYRYQETQYF. The genes are TRBV6-2 or TRBV6-3 and TRBJ2-5; the D is unclear. CDR3 length equals 13 residues. Trimming shortened V by 2 bases and J by 0 bases, and 4 bases separated the two germline ends. The germline V gene encodes CDR1 MNHEY and CDR2 SVGEGT.

The chain has TRBV11-3 and TRBJ2-6, with D uncertain. Between the trimmed V and J ends, which lost 1 base and 0 bases, there was a span of 7 bases. In germline, CDR1 is SGHNT, CDR2 YENEEA. This CDR3 has 16 amino acids. The DNA for the CDR3 is TGTGCCAGCAGCTTAGCCGTTATCTCTGGGGCCAACGTCCTGACTTTC. The encoded protein is CASSLAVISGANVLTF. Full variable domain (outside the CDR3, taken from reference TRBV11-3 and TRBJ2-6): EAGVVQSPRYKIIEKKQPVAFWCNPISGHNTLYWYLQNLGQGPELLIRYENEEAVDDSQLPKDRFSAERLKGVDSTLKIQPAELGDSAVYLCASSLAVISGANVLTFGAGSRLTVL.

The CDR3 DNA follows: TGTGCCAGCAGCCTTACAGGGGCTGGAACCGGGGAGCTGTTTTTT. Encoded protein: CASSLTGAGTGELFF. This chain uses TRBV7-9 with TRBJ2-2; 7 bases are a match to TRBD1. Germline-derived CDR1 and CDR2 are SEHNR and FQNEAQ (reference sequence). The CDR3 spans 15 residues. V was clipped by 5 bases and J by 5 bases; unmatched bases: 8. The full variable domain, completed using reference TRBV7-9 and TRBJ2-2, is DTGVSQNPRHKITKRGQNVTFRCDPISEHNRLYWYRQTLGQGPEFLTYFQNEAQLEKSRLLSDRFSAERPKGSFSTLEIQRTEQGDSAMYLCASSLTGAGTGELFFGEGSRLTVL.

This clonotype was recorded a few times. The chain combines TRBV19 with TRBJ1-1, with D possibly TRBD1 on 6 matching bases. CDR3 length equals 13 residues. V was pared by 3 bases and J by 5 bases, with 10 bases between. Germline CDR1 reads LNHDA; CDR2 reads SQIVND (reference sequence). Here the CDR3 DNA reads TGTGCCAGTAGTATGGGGGCAGAGACTGAAGCTTTCTTT. Amino acids: CASSMGAETEAFF.

The chain couples TRBV3-1 to TRBJ1-1; D not resolved. CDR1 and CDR2 (germline): LGHDT, YNNKEL (reference sequence). V lost 1 base, J lost 7 bases, and 13 bases lay in between. The CDR3 consists of 14 residues. The CDR3 spells CASSQAGLGIEAFF. CDR3 bases: TGTGCCAGCAGCCAAGCTGGCCTCGGGATTGAAGCTTTCTTT.

This clonotype has only one observation. The rearrangement joins TRBV20-1 to TRBJ2-7; 10 bases align to TRBD1. V trimming: 6 bases; J trimming: 3 bases; junction bases outside the gene matches: 2. The germline V gene has CDR1 DFQATT and CDR2 SNEGSKA (reference sequence). The CDR3 contains 12 residues. The CDR3 loop is CSARDRGYEQYF. As DNA, the CDR3 is TGCAGTGCCCGGGACAGGGGCTACGAGCAGTACTTC.

A few counts support this clonotype. The CDR3 sequence: CASSLVTATGLETQYF. CDR3 sequence (DNA): TGTGCCAGCAGCTTAGTTACAGCCACGGGGTTGGAGACCCAGTACTTC. The rearrangement joins TRBV7-2 to TRBJ2-5; perhaps TRBD2 as D (5 bases). V shed 1 base and J shed 5 bases, with 17 bases lying between them. Germline CDR1 SGHTA, CDR2 FQGNSA. The CDR3 totals 16 residues.

This clonotype was detected a few times. The genes are TRBV7-6 and TRBJ2-7; D unresolved. Germline CDR1 SGHVS, CDR2 FNYEAQ. Trimming pared 5 bases from V and 6 bases from J, leaving 23 bases between. The CDR3 runs to 16 residues. CDR3 region: CASSPGSGATGVEQYF. The CDR3 DNA follows: TGTGCCAGCAGCCCCGGGTCGGGCGCTACTGGTGTCGAGCAGTACTTC. The full variable domain, completed using reference TRBV7-6 and TRBJ2-7, is GAGVSQSPRYKVTKRGQDVALRCDPISGHVSLYWYRQALGQGPEFLTYFNYEAQQDKSGLPNDRFSAERPEGSISTLTIQRTEQRDSAMYRCASSPGSGATGVEQYFGPGTRLTVT.

The J gene is TRBJ2-7, the V gene TRBV2; 7 bases fit TRBD1. The CDR3 has 15 residues. Germline trimming cut 6 bases from V and 1 base from J; bases unmatched to any gene: 9. Germline lookup yields CDR1 SNHLY and CDR2 FYNNEI. CDR3 residues: CASRLDREISYEQYF. The CDR3 nucleotides are TGTGCCAGCAGACTCGACAGGGAAATATCCTACGAGCAGTACTTC.

The chain joins TRBV5-1 to TRBJ1-2; TRBD1 might be the D (5 bases). V was shortened by 0 bases and J by 4 bases, with 10 bases between the two germline ends. The CDR3 sequence is 14 residues long. Germline V CDR1 and CDR2: SGHRS, YFSETQ. CDR3 nucleotide sequence: TGCGCCAGCAGCTTGGGGGCAGGGTCCTATGGCTACACCTTC. Translating gives CASSLGAGSYGYTF.

The count of this clonotype is one. V is TRBV5-1 and J is TRBJ2-5, with 11 bases fitting TRBD2. Germline V CDR1 and CDR2: SGHRS, YFSETQ. V lost 1 base, J lost 5 bases, and 4 bases stayed unmatched. This CDR3 has 15 amino acids. For the CDR3, the DNA is TGCGCCAGCAGCTTGACTAGCGGGGGACGGGAGACCCAGTACTTC. This gives the protein CASSLTSGGRETQYF. The full variable domain, with the rest looked up from reference TRBV5-1 and TRBJ2-5, is KAGVTQTPRYLIKTRGQQVTLSCSPISGHRSVSWYQQTPGQGLQFLFEYFSETQRNKGNFPGRFSGRQFSNSRSEMNVSTLELGDSALYLCASSLTSGGRETQYFGPGTRLLVL.

The J gene is TRBJ2-7, the V gene TRBV7-2, with 10 bases matching TRBD2. V lost 5 bases, J lost 3 bases, and 4 bases stayed unmatched. The CDR3 runs to 14 residues. Germline V gene data show CDR1 as SGHTA and CDR2 as FQGNSA. The CDR3 DNA sequence: TGTGCCAGCAGCAGGACTAGCGGATACTACGAGCAGTACTTC. Protein product: CASSRTSGYYEQYF.

The chain has TRBV12-3 or TRBV12-4 and TRBJ2-7; TRBD1 might be the D (6 bases). V dropped 6 bases and J dropped 7 bases, with 19 bases sitting between them. The CDR3 loop spans 14 amino acids. The DNA for the CDR3 is TGTGCCAGCAGACTGGACAGCACGATCGGTGAGCAGTACTTC. This encodes CASRLDSTIGEQYF.

This clonotype appeared a few times. V is TRBV7-9 and J is TRBJ1-6; D unclear. Trimming took off 1 base at V and 9 bases at J, with 13 bases between the two ends. The CDR3 is made up of 15 amino acids. In germline, CDR1 is SEHNR, CDR2 FQNEAQ (reference sequence). The CDR3 region has the DNA TGTGCCAGCAGCTTAGTGGGCGCAGTTGGTTCACCCCTCCACTTT. Residues: CASSLVGAVGSPLHF.

This clonotype was seen only a few times. The rearrangement uses TRBV4-1 and TRBJ1-2; D may be TRBD1 (6 bases). V lost 0 bases, J lost 4 bases, and 15 bases lay in between. The CDR3 contains 16 residues. Germline V lookup: CDR1 MGHRA, CDR2 YSYEKL. CDR3 nucleotide sequence: TGCGCCAGCAGCCAAGATAAGGGCAGAGGGGGCTATGGCTACACCTTC. This sequence encodes CASSQDKGRGGYGYTF.